A selection of T cell receptor beta chains follows, all from one sample in a study of blood T cell repertoires in COVID-19. This table comes from immunoSEQ multiplex PCR, and its TCRdb copy is limited to in-frame clones, with some not included. The table shows fewer than 200,000 clones, with about 80% occurring only once. Material for sequencing was peripheral blood. The receptors derive from a woman in her 70s with acute or convalescent COVID-19. The CDR3 runs from the conserved cysteine through the conserved F or W. Fields, in order: V gene, CDR3 length, J gene, D gene, clone size, CDR3 protein, CDR3 DNA. A D gene is named only where the DNA matches it firmly. Rows give clone size only sometimes, using once, few, many, or a class for an expanded clone.

v_gene: TRBV24-1
len: 15
j_gene: TRBJ2-5
d_gene: TRBD1
abundance: -
CDR3aa: CATSDPRTGWETQYF
CDR3nt: TGTGCCACCAGTGATCCCCGGACAGGGTGGGAGACCCAGTACTTC

v_gene: TRBV5-1
len: 14
j_gene: TRBJ2-3
d_gene: TRBD2
abundance: -
CDR3aa: CASSSGGYTDTQYF
CDR3nt: TGCGCCAGCAGCTCGGGGGGGTACACAGATACGCAGTATTTT

v_gene: TRBV4-1
len: 16
j_gene: TRBJ1-2
d_gene: TRBD1
abundance: -
CDR3aa: CASSQEEGARSYGYTF
CDR3nt: TGCGCCAGCAGCCAAGAAGAGGGGGCTCGAAGCTATGGCTACACCTTC

v_gene: TRBV5-1
len: 17
j_gene: TRBJ2-3
d_gene: TRBD2
abundance: -
CDR3aa: CASSLAVGLLSTDTQYF
CDR3nt: TGCGCCAGCAGCTTGGCGGTGGGACTACTTAGCACAGATACGCAGTATTTT

v_gene: TRBV7-2
len: 14
j_gene: TRBJ2-3
d_gene: -
abundance: -
CDR3aa: CASTYSPGTDTQYF
CDR3nt: TGTGCCAGCACCTACTCGCCGGGAACAGATACGCAGTATTTT

v_gene: TRBV18
len: 14
j_gene: TRBJ2-7
d_gene: TRBD2
abundance: -
CDR3aa: CASSTSGVSYEQYF
CDR3nt: TGTGCCAGCTCAACTAGCGGAGTTTCCTACGAGCAGTACTTC

v_gene: TRBV29-1
len: 13
j_gene: TRBJ1-2
d_gene: -
abundance: -
CDR3aa: CSVDQGLEYGYTF
CDR3nt: TGCAGCGTTGATCAGGGCTTGGAGTATGGCTACACCTTC

v_gene: TRBV3-1/TRBV3-2
len: 16
j_gene: TRBJ2-5
d_gene: -
abundance: -
CDR3aa: CASSLNEQNLQETQYF
CDR3nt: TGTGCCAGCAGCCTAAATGAGCAAAACCTCCAAGAGACCCAGTACTTC

v_gene: TRBV7-9
len: 18
j_gene: TRBJ1-6
d_gene: TRBD1
abundance: few
CDR3aa: CASSLRSGLTGKNSPLHF
CDR3nt: TGTGCCAGCAGCTTACGCTCAGGTTTGACAGGGAAGAATTCACCCCTCCACTTT

v_gene: TRBV10-3
len: 13
j_gene: TRBJ1-1
d_gene: -
abundance: few
CDR3aa: CAISEWRGTEAFF
CDR3nt: TGTGCCATCAGTGAGTGGAGAGGCACTGAAGCTTTCTTT

v_gene: TRBV28
len: 13
j_gene: TRBJ2-7
d_gene: TRBD1
abundance: -
CDR3aa: CAPKPGQGYEQYF
CDR3nt: TGTGCCCCCAAACCGGGACAGGGCTACGAGCAGTACTTC

v_gene: TRBV5-1
len: 14
j_gene: TRBJ1-4
d_gene: -
abundance: -
CDR3aa: CASSFGGTNEKLFF
CDR3nt: TGCGCCAGCAGCTTTGGGGGGACTAATGAAAAACTGTTTTTT

v_gene: TRBV4-1
len: 16
j_gene: TRBJ1-1
d_gene: -
abundance: -
CDR3aa: CASSPEARGARAEAFF
CDR3nt: TGCGCCAGCAGCCCTGAAGCACGGGGGGCTAGGGCTGAAGCTTTCTTT

v_gene: TRBV28
len: 16
j_gene: TRBJ2-7
d_gene: TRBD1
abundance: once
CDR3aa: CASSTQKTGNPYEQYF
CDR3nt: TGTGCCAGCAGTACACAAAAGACAGGGAATCCCTACGAGCAGTACTTC

v_gene: TRBV10-3
len: 16
j_gene: TRBJ2-7
d_gene: TRBD2
abundance: -
CDR3aa: CAISDPRTRGTYEQYF
CDR3nt: TGTGCCATCAGTGACCCCAGGACTAGGGGAACCTACGAGCAGTACTTC

v_gene: TRBV27
len: 18
j_gene: TRBJ2-7
d_gene: TRBD2
abundance: -
CDR3aa: CASSLSGSGGGLGYEQYF
CDR3nt: TGTGCCAGCAGTTTATCGGGTAGCGGGGGGGGCCTGGGCTACGAGCAGTACTTC

v_gene: TRBV3-1/TRBV3-2
len: 15
j_gene: TRBJ1-2
d_gene: TRBD1
abundance: -
CDR3aa: CASSQVARGQVGYTF
CDR3nt: TGTGCCAGCAGCCAAGTGGCCAGGGGGCAGGTTGGCTACACCTTC

v_gene: TRBV11-2
len: 13
j_gene: TRBJ1-1
d_gene: -
abundance: few
CDR3aa: CASSLGQGTEAFF
CDR3nt: TGTGCCAGCAGCTTAGGTCAGGGAACTGAAGCTTTCTTT

v_gene: TRBV3-1/TRBV3-2
len: 13
j_gene: TRBJ1-2
d_gene: -
abundance: -
CDR3aa: CASSHGEPAGYTF
CDR3nt: TGTGCCAGCAGCCACGGGGAGCCCGCCGGCTACACCTTC

v_gene: TRBV5-1
len: 15
j_gene: TRBJ2-3
d_gene: -
abundance: -
CDR3aa: CASSFPDRSTDTQYF
CDR3nt: TGCGCCAGCAGCTTTCCTGACAGAAGCACAGATACGCAGTATTTT

v_gene: TRBV11-2
len: 15
j_gene: TRBJ2-7
d_gene: -
abundance: -
CDR3aa: CASSLDRVTAYEQYF
CDR3nt: TGTGCCAGCAGCTTAGATAGGGTGACAGCCTACGAGCAGTACTTC

v_gene: TRBV7-3
len: 14
j_gene: TRBJ2-1
d_gene: TRBD2
abundance: -
CDR3aa: CASSSGLPYNEQFF
CDR3nt: TGTGCCAGCAGCTCGGGACTACCATACAATGAGCAGTTCTTC

v_gene: TRBV4-3
len: 17
j_gene: TRBJ2-7
d_gene: TRBD1
abundance: -
CDR3aa: CASSQSITRDRAYEQYF
CDR3nt: TGCGCCAGCAGCCAATCCATCACCCGGGACAGAGCCTACGAGCAGTACTTC